Below, 5 T cell receptor beta chains from the same sample are listed, as sequenced in a study of OX40 agonist ivuxolimab in advanced cancers. Only in-frame clones appear in the TCRdb table, and some are missing; sequencing was by immunoSEQ multiplex PCR. The table shows roughly 30,000 clones, with roughly 84% occurring only once. The sequencing used CD4+ or CD8+ T cells sorted from blood, collected in a trial of the OX40 agonist ivuxolimab. The receptors were sampled from an adult with an advanced solid tumor such as melanoma, head and neck, liver or kidney cancer.

CDR3 nucleotides: TGTGCCAGCAGTTTACGGACGGATACGCAGTATTTT. Its translation is CASSLRTDTQYF. The V and J genes are TRBV27 and TRBJ2-3, with D unresolved. Trimming removed 2 bases at V and 6 bases at J, with 6 bases between. The CDR3 is 12 residues long. CDR1 is MNHEY, CDR2 SMNVEV, per germline (reference sequence).

V and J are TRBV5-1 and TRBJ1-4; D is possibly TRBD1 (6 bases). CDR1 is SGHRS, CDR2 YFSETQ, per germline. Trimming pared 3 bases from V and 0 bases from J, leaving 9 bases between. The CDR3 length is 15 residues. CDR3: CASSYWTATNEKLFF. In DNA form, the CDR3 reads TGCGCCAGCAGCTATTGGACAGCAACTAATGAAAAACTGTTTTTT.

The chain couples TRBV7-9 to TRBJ1-1; D is possibly TRBD1 (6 bases). The germline V gene has CDR1 SEHNR and CDR2 FQNEAQ (reference sequence). The CDR3 is 15 residues long. V was shortened by 4 bases and J by 3 bases, with 15 bases between the two germline ends. This CDR3 is CASSYDVGGYTEAFF. CDR3 sequence (DNA): TGTGCCAGCAGCTACGACGTAGGGGGGTACACTGAAGCTTTCTTT.

The rearrangement uses TRBV11-1 and TRBJ2-3; D not resolved. The ends were cut back, 5 bases at V and 7 bases at J, with 10 bases in the middle. From germline, CDR1 is SGHAT and CDR2 FQDESV (reference sequence). The CDR3 extends over 12 amino acids. The CDR3 nucleotides are TGTGCCAGCAGCCCCCTCGCCAATACGCAGTATTTT. Amino acids: CASSPLANTQYF.

In its sample, this clone was seen once. The V call is TRBV9, the J call TRBJ2-1; maybe TRBD2 (5 bases). Germline CDR1 reads SGDLS; CDR2 reads YYNGEE. This CDR3 comprises 16 residues. V was trimmed by 7 bases and J by 3 bases, leaving 20 bases between them. CDR3 protein: CASRGTGGSDYNEQFF. The CDR3, as DNA: TGTGCCAGCCGAGGAACGGGTGGGAGTGACTACAATGAGCAGTTCTTC.